This TCR beta chain emerged from a study of blood T cell repertoires in COVID-19. Study summary: COVID-19 samples, acute and convalescent, were from the United States, Italy and Spain. PBMCs, B-cell-depleted T cells, or T cells were the source of the cDNA or gDNA that made up the material.

V gave up 7 bases and J gave up 2 bases, with 15 bases separating them. Germline V gene data show CDR1 as SGHTA and CDR2 as FQGNSA. The CDR3 is 15 residues long. In the study's own analysis: Counts of nucleated cells, estimated from reference gene primer amplification, were obtained. Only in-frame clones appear in the TCRdb table, and some are missing; sequencing was by immunoSEQ multiplex PCR. V and J calls and clone size are given by that table; D and trimming were obtained from the DNA. This sample has about 240,000 clones; around 87% occur once, and the top ten carry around 2.9%. The count of this clone is one.

Input material: peripheral blood. This sequence joins TRBV7-2 and TRBJ1-5; unclear D gene. The clonotype originates from a woman under 40 who had recovered from COVID-19. CDR3 protein: CASNLRVEGNQPQHF. CDR3 nucleotide sequence: TGTGCCAGCAACCTTCGAGTAGAGGGCAATCAGCCCCAGCATTTT.